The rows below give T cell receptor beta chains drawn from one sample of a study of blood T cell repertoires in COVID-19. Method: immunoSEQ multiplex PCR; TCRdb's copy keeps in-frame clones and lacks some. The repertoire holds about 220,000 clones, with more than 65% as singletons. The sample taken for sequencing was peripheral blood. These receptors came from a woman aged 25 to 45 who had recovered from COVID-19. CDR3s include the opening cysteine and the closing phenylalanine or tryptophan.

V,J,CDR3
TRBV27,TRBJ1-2,CASSRQGAYGYTF
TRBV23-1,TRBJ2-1,CASSQSESSGTDEQFF
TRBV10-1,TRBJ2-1,CASSEGGGRSNEQFF
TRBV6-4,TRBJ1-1,CASRGEGGANTEAFF
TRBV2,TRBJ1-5,CASSQTGAYQPQHF
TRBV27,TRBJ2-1,CASSPRSSYNEQFF
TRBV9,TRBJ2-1,CASSAPGKRHNEQFF
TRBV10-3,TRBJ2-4,CAISPAASAKNIQYF
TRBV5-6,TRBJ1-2,CASSFGTGGHGYTF
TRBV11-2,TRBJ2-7,CASSLVGGQGAEQYF
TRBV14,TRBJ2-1,CASSLYTYNEQFF
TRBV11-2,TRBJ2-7,CASSRPTGGVYEQYF
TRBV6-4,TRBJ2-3,CASSGAAGGPDTQYF
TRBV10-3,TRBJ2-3,CAISLVGQAPAYLGPDTQYF
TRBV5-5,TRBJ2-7,CASSWAGTGWDYEQYF
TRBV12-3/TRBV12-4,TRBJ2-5,CASSFMFEKTQYF
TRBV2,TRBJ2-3,CASKLLAGRDTQYF
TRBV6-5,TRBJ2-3,CASSSGRAFEDTQYF
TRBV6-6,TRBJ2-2,CASRDRDRGGELFF
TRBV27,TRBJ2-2,CASSSGNTGELFF
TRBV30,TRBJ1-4,CAWSPTAPNEKLFF
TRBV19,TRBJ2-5,CASSSQAGQETQYF
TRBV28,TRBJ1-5,CASSSPVPRGNQPQHF
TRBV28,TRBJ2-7,CASSSIAGTGTYEQYF
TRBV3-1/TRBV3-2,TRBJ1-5,CASSQRAYQPQHF
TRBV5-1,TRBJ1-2,CASSPLTRTGRYGYTF
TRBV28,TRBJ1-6,CASSLWTAVSDSPLHF
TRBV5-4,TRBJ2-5,CASSLLVRAAQETQYF
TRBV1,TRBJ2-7,CTSSPGQGYYEQYF
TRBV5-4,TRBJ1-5,CASSLTGGNQPQHF
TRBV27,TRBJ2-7,CASRHLRGGSYEQYF
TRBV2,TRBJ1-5,CASREGGRQPQHF
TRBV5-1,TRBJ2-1,CASSSPGLAGYNEQFF
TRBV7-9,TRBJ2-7,CASSRPGVNEQYF
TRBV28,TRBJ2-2,CASTPTGTGDTGELFF
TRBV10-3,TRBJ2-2,CAISVASGTNTGELFF
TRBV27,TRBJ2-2,CASSTYPGTFNTGELFF
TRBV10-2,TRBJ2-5,CASSEPSGRAGETQYF
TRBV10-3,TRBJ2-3,CATSGRDTDTQYF
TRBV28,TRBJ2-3,CATRTSGRDTQYF